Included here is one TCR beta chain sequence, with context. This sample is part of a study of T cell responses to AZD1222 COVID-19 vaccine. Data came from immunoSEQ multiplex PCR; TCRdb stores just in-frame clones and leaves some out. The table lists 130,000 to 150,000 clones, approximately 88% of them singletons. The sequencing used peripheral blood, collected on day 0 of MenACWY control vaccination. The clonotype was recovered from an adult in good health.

Here the CDR3 reads CASSLVGQQRLLEQYF. The CDR3 region has the DNA TGTGCCAGCAGCTTAGTAGGACAGCAGAGACTCCTCGAGCAGTACTTC. V gene TRBV7-2 combines with J gene TRBJ2-7, with D tentatively TRBD1 (6 bases). V was clipped by 1 base and J by 6 bases, with 19 bases between them. This CDR3 comprises 16 residues. Germline V gives CDR1 SGHTA, CDR2 FQGNSA. Looking up the rest from reference TRBV7-2 and TRBJ2-7 gives the full variable domain: GAGVSQSPSNKVTEKGKDVELRCDPISGHTALYWYRQSLGQGLEFLIYFQGNSAPDKSGLPSDRFSAERTGGSVSTLTIQRTQQEDSAVYLCASSLVGQQRLLEQYFGPGTRLTVT.